Below are 26 T cell receptor beta chains sequenced from a single sample in a study of blood T cell repertoires in COVID-19. This table comes from immunoSEQ multiplex PCR, and its TCRdb copy is limited to in-frame clones, with some not included. The sample carries 70,000 or so clones, around 86% recorded once. What was sequenced was peripheral blood. These receptors were taken from a man aged 70 or older with active COVID-19.

V is TRBV6-6 and J is TRBJ2-7; a weak D match, TRBD1 (6 bases). The V end was cut by 7 bases, the J end by 0 bases, with 19 bases between. The germline gives CDR1 MNHNY, CDR2 SVGAGI (reference sequence). The CDR3 sequence is 16 residues long. As DNA, the CDR3 is TGTGCCAGCATCCCCTCTGGGGGCCGAAGCTCCTACGAGCAGTACTTC. Protein: CASIPSGGRSSYEQYF.

V and J are TRBV4-3 and TRBJ2-3, with D perhaps matching TRBD2 (7 bases). Germline V gives CDR1 LGHNA, CDR2 YSLEER. The CDR3 totals 15 residues. V was clipped by 1 base and J by 2 bases, with 10 bases between them. This chain's CDR3 is CASSQGRGPTDTQYF. The CDR3 DNA sequence: TGCGCCAGCAGCCAAGGGCGGGGGCCCACAGATACGCAGTATTTT.

V gene TRBV7-6 combines with J gene TRBJ2-7, with D possibly TRBD2 on 5 matching bases. The germline gives CDR1 SGHVS, CDR2 FNYEAQ. V lost 0 bases to trimming and J lost 6 bases, with 18 bases between them. The CDR3 extends over 16 amino acids. Written as DNA, the CDR3 is TGTGCCAGCAGCTTAGCAGAGACATCAGAGGCGGGCGAGCAGTACTTC. Translated, it gives CASSLAETSEAGEQYF.

The gene calls are TRBV25-1 and TRBJ2-3; D may be TRBD1 (6 bases). The germline CDR1 and CDR2 sequences are MGHDK and SYGVNS. This CDR3 has 15 amino acids. V was trimmed by 1 base and J by 3 bases, leaving 11 bases between them. DNA for the CDR3: TGTGCCAGCAGTGAATTCGCAGGGGCGACAGATACGCAGTATTTT. It encodes CASSEFAGATDTQYF.

This sequence joins TRBV11-3 and TRBJ2-1; D may be TRBD2 (5 bases). Trimming removed 7 bases from V and 2 bases from J, with 15 bases in between. This CDR3 spans 15 amino acids. Germline CDR1 reads SGHNT; CDR2 reads YENEEA. The CDR3 spells CASTPTGSAYNEQFF. The CDR3 DNA sequence: TGTGCCAGCACCCCCACTGGGAGCGCCTACAATGAGCAGTTCTTC.

This clone was counted a single time. The chain has TRBV30 and TRBJ2-7; 10 nucleotides match TRBD2. The CDR3 has 15 residues. Germline trimming cut 2 bases from V and 6 bases from J; bases unmatched to any gene: 10. Germline assignment: CDR1 GTSNPN and CDR2 SVGIG (reference sequence). CDR3 in amino acids: CAWSQRASGSSEQYF. In nucleotides, the CDR3 is TGTGCCTGGAGTCAGCGGGCTAGCGGGAGTAGCGAGCAGTACTTC.

The V and J genes are TRBV15 and TRBJ2-7; perhaps TRBD1 as D (5 bases). CDR1 and CDR2 from the germline V gene are LNHNV and YYDKDF (reference sequence). This CDR3 region has 17 residues. V lost 0 bases, J lost 0 bases, and 15 bases lay in between. CDR3 in amino acids: CATSRDRWQGSSYEQYF. The CDR3 nucleotides are TGTGCCACCAGCAGAGATCGGTGGCAGGGTAGCTCCTACGAGCAGTACTTC.

This chain connects TRBV9 to TRBJ1-5; TRBD1 might be the D (5 bases). Germline-derived CDR1 and CDR2 are SGDLS and YYNGEE. Trimming stripped 4 bases from V and 5 bases from J, with 13 bases between. The CDR3 has 14 amino acids. CDR3 in amino acids: CASSPMGGDQPQHF. As DNA, the CDR3 is TGTGCCAGCAGCCCCATGGGGGGGGATCAGCCCCAGCATTTT.

This chain joins TRBV14 and TRBJ2-3; TRBD2 agrees at 9 bases. J gave up 7 bases and V 8 bases, and 13 bases lay outside the gene matches. The CDR3 runs to 15 residues. The germline V gene encodes CDR1 SGHDN and CDR2 FVKESK. CDR3 amino acids: CASQRRGRGPNTQYF. DNA for the CDR3: TGTGCCAGCCAAAGGCGCGGGAGGGGTCCGAATACGCAGTATTTT.

This clone was seen only once. The CDR3 loop is CAWSLDSGRELFF. The CDR3 DNA is TGTGCCTGGAGCTTGGACAGTGGCCGGGAGCTGTTTTTT. V usage is TRBV30 and J usage is TRBJ2-2; D might be TRBD1 (6 bases). V gave up 3 bases and J gave up 9 bases, with 14 bases separating them. CDR1 is GTSNPN and CDR2 is SVGIG in the germline V gene (reference sequence). The CDR3 length is 13 residues.

CDR3 sequence (DNA): TGTGCCAGCAGCCGAGGCAGGGGGGACACAGATACGCAGTATTTT. This sequence encodes CASSRGRGDTDTQYF. The gene calls are TRBV11-2 and TRBJ2-3; tentative D call: TRBD1 (7 bases). The CDR3 has 15 amino acids. Trimming stripped 5 bases from V and 2 bases from J, with 14 bases between. Germline values: CDR1 SGHAT, CDR2 FQNNGV.

The rearrangement links TRBV11-2 to TRBJ1-2, with 12 positions matching TRBD1. Germline CDR1 SGHAT, CDR2 FQNNGV. J gave up 10 bases and V 1 base, and 4 bases lay outside the gene matches. The CDR3 spans 14 residues. The CDR3: CASSLGGTGGDYTF. In nucleotides, the CDR3 is TGTGCCAGCAGCTTAGGAGGGACAGGGGGCGACTACACCTTC.

The rearrangement joins TRBV9 to TRBJ1-1; possible D gene TRBD1, 6 bases. The CDR3 spans 14 residues. Germline assignment: CDR1 SGDLS and CDR2 YYNGEE. Trimming stripped 4 bases from V and 0 bases from J, with 10 bases between. In DNA form, the CDR3 reads TGTGCCAGCAGCCCCAGACAGGTGAACACTGAAGCTTTCTTT. Translation gives CASSPRQVNTEAFF.

This chain joins TRBV7-9 and TRBJ2-5; 12 nucleotides agree with TRBD1. With 7 bases clipped from V and 5 bases from J, the junction kept 8 bases outside the gene matches. The germline CDR1 and CDR2 sequences are SEHNR and FQNEAQ (reference sequence). This CDR3 is 15 amino acids long. The CDR3 DNA reads as TGTGCCAGCACCCCCGGGACAGGGGGCCGGGAGACCCAGTACTTC. It yields the protein CASTPGTGGRETQYF.

V gene TRBV19 combines with J gene TRBJ2-5, with D maybe TRBD2 (5 bases). This CDR3 region has 13 residues. Between the trimmed V and J ends, which lost 5 bases and 5 bases, there was a span of 12 bases. Germline V gene lookup returns CDR1 LNHDA and CDR2 SQIVND (reference sequence). The CDR3 is CASSVDPGETQYF. DNA of the CDR3: TGTGCCAGTAGTGTGGACCCGGGGGAGACCCAGTACTTC.

CDR3 bases: TGTGCCAGCAGCTTAGGGGGCACAGGGGGGTCGCAGTACTTC. This gives the protein CASSLGGTGGSQYF. This chain connects TRBV11-3 to TRBJ2-7, with 8 bases aligning to TRBD1. V lost 1 base and J lost 9; bases outside the gene matches: 8. Looked up from germline, CDR1 is SGHNT and CDR2 is YENEEA. This CDR3 is 14 amino acids long.

This sequence joins TRBV10-3 and TRBJ1-1; 7 bases line up with TRBD1. CDR3 length: 14 residues. Germline V gives CDR1 ENHRY, CDR2 SYGVKD. V shed 7 bases, J shed 2 bases, and the junction held 7 bases outside the gene matches. CDR3 region: CAIKQGGRNTEAFF. In nucleotides, the CDR3 is TGTGCCATCAAGCAGGGGGGACGCAACACTGAAGCTTTCTTT.

V usage is TRBV7-2 and J usage is TRBJ1-4, with a tentative D call TRBD1 (5 bases). This CDR3 comprises 16 residues. Trimming shortened V by 5 bases and J by 3 bases, and 16 bases separated the two germline ends. Germline V gives CDR1 SGHTA, CDR2 FQGNSA. The CDR3 DNA follows: TGTGCCAGCAGCGCTACATTCGGGGGTGCTAATGAAAAACTGTTTTTT. It encodes CASSATFGGANEKLFF.

The chain employs TRBV19 and TRBJ2-7; 7 bases align to TRBD1. The CDR3 has 18 amino acids. Germline V gene lookup returns CDR1 LNHDA and CDR2 SQIVND (reference sequence). J was trimmed by 3 bases and V by 1 base; bases with no gene match: 15. CDR3 residues: CASSIAPGPSNRGYEQYF. CDR3 nucleotides: TGTGCCAGTAGTATAGCCCCTGGGCCTTCCAACAGGGGCTACGAGCAGTACTTC.

The chain couples TRBV5-6 to TRBJ2-7, with D perhaps TRBD1 (5 bases). CDR1 is SGHDT and CDR2 is YYEEEE in the germline V gene. V gave up 3 bases and J gave up 1 base, with 11 bases separating them. This CDR3 spans 14 amino acids. CDR3 amino acids: CASSWQGGSYEQYF. CDR3 coding DNA: TGTGCCAGCAGCTGGCAGGGTGGGTCCTACGAGCAGTACTTC. Drawing the rest from reference TRBV5-6 and TRBJ2-7, the complete variable domain is DAGVTQSPTHLIKTRGQQVTLRCSPKSGHDTVSWYQQALGQGPQFIFQYYEEEERQRGNFPDRFSGHQFPNYSSELNVNALLLGDSALYLCASSWQGGSYEQYFGPGTRLTVT.

The sample holds one count of this clone. The chain employs TRBV6-2 or TRBV6-3 and TRBJ2-7; D is perhaps TRBD2 (5 bases). The CDR3 spans 16 residues. V lost 0 bases and J 4 bases, leaving 16 bases between the germline ends. CDR1 MNHEY and CDR2 SVGEGT come from the germline V gene. DNA of the CDR3: TGTGCCAGCAGTTACTCGAGCGGAGATATTGCTTACGAGCAGTACTTC. Its translation: CASSYSSGDIAYEQYF.

In this sample, this clone turned up many times. This rearrangement joins TRBV5-1 to TRBJ2-2; 8 bases agree with TRBD1. The CDR3 length is 14 residues. CDR1 and CDR2 (germline): SGHRS, YFSETQ. V was clipped by 3 bases and J by 7 bases; unmatched bases: 5. The CDR3 region is CASSSGQGGGELFF. CDR3 nucleotides: TGCGCCAGCAGCTCCGGACAGGGCGGCGGGGAGCTGTTTTTT.

The gene calls are TRBV9 and TRBJ2-5, with a tentative D call TRBD1 (5 bases). V dropped 5 bases and J dropped 0 bases, with 11 bases sitting between them. The germline CDR1 and CDR2 sequences are SGDLS and YYNGEE. The CDR3 contains 14 residues. CDR3 nucleotides: TGTGCCAGCAGGGGTCCCAGGGACCAAGAGACCCAGTACTTC. As protein: CASRGPRDQETQYF.

The chain carries TRBV6-5 and TRBJ1-2; 9 bases fit TRBD1. The CDR3 covers 14 residues. The trim removed 7 bases at V and 4 bases at J, leaving 7 bases unmatched. The germline CDR1 and CDR2 sequences are MNHEY and SVGAGI. CDR3 DNA: TGTGCCAGCACCCAGACAGGGGGTCTCTATGGCTACACCTTC. Amino acid sequence: CASTQTGGLYGYTF.

This rearrangement joins TRBV29-1 to TRBJ1-5, with 7 bases fitting TRBD1. V dropped 4 bases and J dropped 14; count of bases not matched to a gene: 17. Looked up from germline, CDR1 is SQVTM and CDR2 is ANQGSEA. This CDR3 has 14 amino acids. CDR3 sequence (DNA): TGCAGCGTTGGGGGGGAACAGGGGACGACCCGGGAGCATTTT. As protein: CSVGGEQGTTREHF.

The chain is built from TRBV4-3 and TRBJ1-2; tentatively, D is TRBD1 (5 bases). V was shortened by 4 bases and J by 3 bases, with 15 bases between the two germline ends. The CDR3 consists of 15 residues. Germline CDR1 reads LGHNA; CDR2 reads YSLEER. CDR3 loop: CASSPRVQGDYGYTF. The DNA of the CDR3 is TGCGCCAGCAGCCCCCGGGTCCAAGGGGACTATGGCTACACCTTC.